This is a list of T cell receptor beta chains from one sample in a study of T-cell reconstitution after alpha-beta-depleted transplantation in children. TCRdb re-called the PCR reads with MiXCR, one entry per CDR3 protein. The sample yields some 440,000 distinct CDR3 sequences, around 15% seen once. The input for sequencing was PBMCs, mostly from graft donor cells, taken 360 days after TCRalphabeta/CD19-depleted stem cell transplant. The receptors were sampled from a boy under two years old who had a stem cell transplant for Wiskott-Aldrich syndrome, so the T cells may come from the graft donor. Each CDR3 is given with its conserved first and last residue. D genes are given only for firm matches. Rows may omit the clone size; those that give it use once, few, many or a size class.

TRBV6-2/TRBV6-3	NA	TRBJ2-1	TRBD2	TGTGCCAGCAGTTACTCGAAACTAGCGGGAGGGCCTAGATACAATGAGCAGTTCTTC	CASSYSKLAGGPRYNEQFF
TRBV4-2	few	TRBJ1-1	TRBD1	TGTGCCAGCAGCGGGGACAGGGGTGGAGACACTGAAGCTTTCTTT	CASSGDRGGDTEAFF
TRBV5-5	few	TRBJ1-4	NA	TGTGCCAGCAGCTTGGTCGTCTTGGCGGAAAAACTGTTTTTT	CASSLVVLAEKLFF
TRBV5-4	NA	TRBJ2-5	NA	TGTGCCAGGAGCCCCGGGACATCCCAAGAGACCCAGTACTTC	CARSPGTSQETQYF
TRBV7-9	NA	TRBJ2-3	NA	TGTGCCAGCAGCTTACTGTCGACAGGAGCAGATACGCAGTATTTT	CASSLLSTGADTQYF
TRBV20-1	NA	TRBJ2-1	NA	TGCAGTGCTAGCTTTCTCCCGCGAGGGGATGAGCAGTTCTTC	CSASFLPRGDEQFF
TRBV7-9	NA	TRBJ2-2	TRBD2	TGTGCCAGCACCTTAGAAGGTCTAGCGGACTACACCGGGGAGCTGTTTTTT	CASTLEGLADYTGELFF
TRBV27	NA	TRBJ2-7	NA	TGTGCCAGCAGTTTTCGGCCCCCCTACGAGCAGTACTTC	CASSFRPPYEQYF
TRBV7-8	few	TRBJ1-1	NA	TGTGCCAGCAGCCAGGGAGACACTGAAGCTTTCTTT	CASSQGDTEAFF
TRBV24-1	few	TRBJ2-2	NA	TGTGCCACCAAGGGGGCGAACACCGGGGAGCTGTTTTTT	CATKGANTGELFF
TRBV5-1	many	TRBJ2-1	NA	TGCGCCAGCAGCAGAGGACGTACGGGGCAGTTCTTC	CASSRGRTGQFF
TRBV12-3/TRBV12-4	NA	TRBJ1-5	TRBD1	TGTGCCAGCAGGCGGGGACAGGGGTACAATCAGCCCCAGCATTTT	CASRRGQGYNQPQHF
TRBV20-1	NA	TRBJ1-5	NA	TGCAGTGTTTCCCGTGGGCTCTCGAGCAATCAGCCCCAGCATTTT	CSVSRGLSSNQPQHF
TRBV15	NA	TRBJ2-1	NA	TGTGCCACCAGCCCCCGAGGGGGGGGATGCGATGAGCAGTTCTTC	CATSPRGGGCDEQFF
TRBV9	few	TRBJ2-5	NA	TGTGCCAGCAGCGTAGGACTAAGGCAAGAGACCCAGTACTTC	CASSVGLRQETQYF
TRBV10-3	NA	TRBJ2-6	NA	TGTGCCATCAGCCGGACAGCTGACGGGGCCAACGTCCTGACTTTC	CAISRTADGANVLTF
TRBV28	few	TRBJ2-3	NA	TGTGCCAGCAGTTATGGGGGGAATGGAGATACGCAGTATTTT	CASSYGGNGDTQYF
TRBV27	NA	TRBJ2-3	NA	TGTGCCAGCGGTCCCCGGTCCTTCGCCGTCACAGATACGCAGTATTTT	CASGPRSFAVTDTQYF
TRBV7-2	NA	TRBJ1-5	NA	TGTACCAGCAGCGTCCCATCGCAGCCCCAGCATTTT	CTSSVPSQPQHF
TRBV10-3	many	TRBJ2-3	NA	TGTGCCATCAGAAGCTTAGGGGGAAGCACAGATACGCAGTATTTT	CAIRSLGGSTDTQYF
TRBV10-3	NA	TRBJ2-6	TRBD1	TGTGCCATCAGGATGGACAGGCCCTCTGGGGCCAACGTCCTGACTTTC	CAIRMDRPSGANVLTF
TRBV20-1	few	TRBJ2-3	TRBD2	TGCAGTGCTAGAGACGGTGCGGGAGAGACCAATACGCAGTATTTT	CSARDGAGETNTQYF
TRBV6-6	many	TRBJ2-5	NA	TGTGCCAGCAGTTCCAGGCAAGAGACCCAGTACTTC	CASSSRQETQYF
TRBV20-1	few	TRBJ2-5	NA	TGCAGTGCTAGAGTCCAGGGCCGAGAGACCCAGTACTTC	CSARVQGRETQYF
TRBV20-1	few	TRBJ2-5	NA	TGCAGTCCTCAAGACAGGAACCAAGAGACCCAGTACTTC	CSPQDRNQETQYF
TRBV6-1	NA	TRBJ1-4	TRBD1	TGTGCCAGCAGACTCTCCCCCGACAGGGTTGAAAAACTGTTTTTT	CASRLSPDRVEKLFF
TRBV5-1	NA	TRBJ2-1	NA	TGCGCCAGCAGCGGCGTATCTGGTGAGCAGTTCTTC	CASSGVSGEQFF
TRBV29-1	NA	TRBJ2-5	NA	TGCAGCGTTTACATGGAGACCCAGTACTTC	CSVYMETQYF
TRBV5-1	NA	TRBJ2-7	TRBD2	TGCGCCAGCAGCTTGGGGACTAGCGCAGCCTACGAGCAGTACTTC	CASSLGTSAAYEQYF
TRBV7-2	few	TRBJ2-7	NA	TGTGCCAGCAGCTTGGGTACAGGGATGGGGGAGCAGTACTTC	CASSLGTGMGEQYF
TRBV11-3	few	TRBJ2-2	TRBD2	TGTGCCAGCAGCCCTTGGACTAGCGGGAGGAGCGGGGAGCTGTTTTTT	CASSPWTSGRSGELFF
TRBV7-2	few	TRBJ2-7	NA	TGTGCCAGCAGTTTCTACTTCTACGAGCAGTACTTC	CASSFYFYEQYF
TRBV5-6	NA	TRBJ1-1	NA	TGTGCCAGCAACCCCTTTCCCGCCGGGAACACTGAAGCTTTCTTT	CASNPFPAGNTEAFF
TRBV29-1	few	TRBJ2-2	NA	TGCAGCGTTGAAGATCGAGGGCAGGGTCTTGCCGGGGAGCTGTTTTTT	CSVEDRGQGLAGELFF
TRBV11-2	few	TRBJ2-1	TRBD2	TGTGCCAGCAGCTTATCGGTTTCTAGCGGGAGGCGGGAGCAGTTCTTC	CASSLSVSSGRREQFF
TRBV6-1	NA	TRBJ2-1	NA	TGTGCCATCGGTGGGGGCTCCTACAATGAGCAGTTCTTC	CAIGGGSYNEQFF
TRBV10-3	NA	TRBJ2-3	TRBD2	TGTGCCATCAGTGTGACTAGCGGGAGAGGCACAGATACGCAGTATTTT	CAISVTSGRGTDTQYF
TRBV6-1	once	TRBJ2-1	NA	TGTGCCAGCCTGAGGGGGAGTACTTACAATGAGCAGTTCTTC	CASLRGSTYNEQFF
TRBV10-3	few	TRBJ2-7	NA	TGTGCCATCAGTGAGGACATCCTCTACGAGCAGTACTTC	CAISEDILYEQYF
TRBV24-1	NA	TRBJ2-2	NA	TGTGCCACCAGTGATTTTGCTAGGGGGGACACCGGGGAGCTGTTTTTT	CATSDFARGDTGELFF
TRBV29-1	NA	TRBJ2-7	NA	TGCAGCGCCGCGGGAATCTCCTACGAGCAGTACTTC	CSAAGISYEQYF
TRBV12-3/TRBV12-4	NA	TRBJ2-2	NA	TGTGCCAGCAGGTCGGACAGACGAATGTCCGGGGAGCTGTTTTTT	CASRSDRRMSGELFF
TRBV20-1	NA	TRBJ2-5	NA	TGCAGTGCCCCCTCGGGCGGATGGCAAGAGACCCAGTACTTC	CSAPSGGWQETQYF
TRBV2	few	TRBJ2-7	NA	TGTGCCAGCAGTGAAGGCGACAGGAGCTCCTACGAGCAGTACTTC	CASSEGDRSSYEQYF
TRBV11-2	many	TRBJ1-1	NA	TGTGCCAGCAGCCCCGATAGGGGCACTGAAGCTTTCTTT	CASSPDRGTEAFF
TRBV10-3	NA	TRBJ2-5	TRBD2	TGTGCCACAGGACCACTAGCGGGAGTCCAACAGACCCAGTACTTC	CATGPLAGVQQTQYF